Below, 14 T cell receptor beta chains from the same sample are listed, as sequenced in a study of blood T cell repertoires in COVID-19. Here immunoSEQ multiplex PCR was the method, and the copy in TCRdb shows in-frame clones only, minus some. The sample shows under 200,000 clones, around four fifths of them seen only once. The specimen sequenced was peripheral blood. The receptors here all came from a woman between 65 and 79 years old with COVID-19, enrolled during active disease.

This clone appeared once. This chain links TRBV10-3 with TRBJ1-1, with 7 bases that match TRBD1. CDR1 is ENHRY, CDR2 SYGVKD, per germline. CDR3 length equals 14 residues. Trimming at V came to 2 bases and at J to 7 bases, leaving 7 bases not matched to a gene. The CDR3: CAISETGDDFEAFF. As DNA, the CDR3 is TGTGCCATCAGTGAGACAGGGGACGACTTTGAAGCTTTCTTT.

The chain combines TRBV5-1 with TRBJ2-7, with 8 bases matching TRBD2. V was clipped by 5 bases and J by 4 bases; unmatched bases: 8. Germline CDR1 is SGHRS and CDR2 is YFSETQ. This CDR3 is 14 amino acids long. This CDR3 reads CASSYDTSGYEQYF. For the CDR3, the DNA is TGCGCCAGCAGTTACGATACTAGCGGATACGAGCAGTACTTC. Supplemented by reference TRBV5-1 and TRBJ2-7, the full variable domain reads KAGVTQTPRYLIKTRGQQVTLSCSPISGHRSVSWYQQTPGQGLQFLFEYFSETQRNKGNFPGRFSGRQFSNSRSEMNVSTLELGDSALYLCASSYDTSGYEQYFGPGTRLTVT.

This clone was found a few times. The CDR3 here is CASSRRAGGRSGELFF. CDR3 nucleotide sequence: TGTGCCAGCAGCCGGAGAGCGGGGGGGCGATCCGGGGAGCTGTTTTTT. V usage is TRBV11-3 and J usage is TRBJ2-2; 10 bases fit TRBD2. Germline values: CDR1 SGHNT, CDR2 YENEEA. This CDR3 is built from 16 residues. V was clipped by 5 bases and J by 6 bases; unmatched bases: 9.

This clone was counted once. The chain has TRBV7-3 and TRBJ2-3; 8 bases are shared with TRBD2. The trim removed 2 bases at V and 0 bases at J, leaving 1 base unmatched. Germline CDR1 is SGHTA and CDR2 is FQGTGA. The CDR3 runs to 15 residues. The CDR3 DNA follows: TGTGCCAGCAGCTTAGCGGGGGGCAGCACAGATACGCAGTATTTT. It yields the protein CASSLAGGSTDTQYF.

CDR3 protein: CAGLYRDYNEPAQFF. CDR3 coding DNA: TGTGCCGGACTATACAGGGACTACAATGAGCCGGCCCAGTTCTTC. This chain joins TRBV21-1 and TRBJ2-1; no check of the table's D call, TRBD2, against the DNA was made. TRBV21-1 is a pseudogene. The CDR3 sequence is 15 residues long.

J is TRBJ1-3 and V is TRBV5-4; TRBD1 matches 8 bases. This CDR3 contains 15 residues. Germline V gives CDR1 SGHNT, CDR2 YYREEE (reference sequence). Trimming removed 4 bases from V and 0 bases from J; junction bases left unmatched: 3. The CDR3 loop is CASSGGTGSGNTIYF. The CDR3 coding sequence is TGTGCCAGCAGCGGAGGGACAGGCTCTGGAAACACCATATATTTT. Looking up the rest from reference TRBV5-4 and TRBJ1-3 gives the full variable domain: ETGVTQSPTHLIKTRGQQVTLRCSSQSGHNTVSWYQQALGQGPQFIFQYYREEENGRGNFPPRFSGLQFPNYSSELNVNALELDDSALYLCASSGGTGSGNTIYFGEGSWLTVV.

Written as DNA, the CDR3 is TGCGCCAGCAGCTTGGATAAGGGAGGGATGGAAAAACTGTTTTTT. Its translation is CASSLDKGGMEKLFF. This chain joins TRBV5-1 and TRBJ1-4; D uncertain. V was cut by 0 bases and J by 8 bases, with 14 bases left in between. CDR3 size: 15 residues. Per the germline V gene, CDR1 is SGHRS and CDR2 is YFSETQ.

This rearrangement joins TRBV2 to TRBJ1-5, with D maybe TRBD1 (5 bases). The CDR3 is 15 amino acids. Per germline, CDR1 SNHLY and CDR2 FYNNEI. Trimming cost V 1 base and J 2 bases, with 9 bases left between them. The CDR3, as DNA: TGTGCCAGCAGTGAAGGGCAGGGTGGCAATCAGCCCCAGCATTTT. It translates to CASSEGQGGNQPQHF.

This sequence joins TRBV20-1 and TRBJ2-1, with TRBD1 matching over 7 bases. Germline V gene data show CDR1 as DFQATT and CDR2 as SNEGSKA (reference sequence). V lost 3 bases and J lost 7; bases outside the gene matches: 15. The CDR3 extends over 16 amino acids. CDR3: CSASGFGLQGVNEQFF. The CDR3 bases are TGCAGTGCTAGTGGCTTTGGACTGCAGGGGGTGAATGAGCAGTTCTTC.

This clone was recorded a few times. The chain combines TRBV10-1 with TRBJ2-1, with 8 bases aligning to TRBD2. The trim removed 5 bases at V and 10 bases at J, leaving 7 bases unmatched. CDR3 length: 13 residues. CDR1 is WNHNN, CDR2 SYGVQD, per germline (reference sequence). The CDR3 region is CASSQSGGREQFF. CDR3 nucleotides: TGCGCCAGCAGTCAAAGCGGGGGACGCGAGCAGTTCTTC.

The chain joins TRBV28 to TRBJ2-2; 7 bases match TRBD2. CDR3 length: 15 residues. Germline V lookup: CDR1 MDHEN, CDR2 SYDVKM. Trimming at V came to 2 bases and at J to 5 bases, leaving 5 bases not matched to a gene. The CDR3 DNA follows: TGTGCCAGCAGTTTACTACGGGGAGGGACCGGGGAGCTGTTTTTT. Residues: CASSLLRGGTGELFF. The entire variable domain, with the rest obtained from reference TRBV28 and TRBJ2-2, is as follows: DVKVTQSSRYLVKRTGEKVFLECVQDMDHENMFWYRQDPGLGLRLIYFSYDVKMKEKGDIPEGYSVSREKKERFSLILESASTNQTSMYLCASSLLRGGTGELFFGEGSRLTVL.

CDR3 in amino acids: CASSYASGTGDYGYTF. DNA for the CDR3: TGTGCCAGCAGTTACGCCTCCGGGACAGGGGACTATGGCTACACCTTC. The chain employs TRBV6-6 and TRBJ1-2, with 10 bases identical to TRBD1. The germline CDR1 and CDR2 sequences are MNHNY and SVGAGI (reference sequence). V dropped 2 bases and J dropped 3; count of bases not matched to a gene: 6. The CDR3 spans 16 residues.

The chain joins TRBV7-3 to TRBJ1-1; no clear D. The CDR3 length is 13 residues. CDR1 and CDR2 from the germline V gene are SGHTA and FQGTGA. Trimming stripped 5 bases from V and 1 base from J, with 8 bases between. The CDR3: CASSQEENTEAFF. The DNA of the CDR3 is TGTGCCAGCAGCCAAGAGGAGAACACTGAAGCTTTCTTT.

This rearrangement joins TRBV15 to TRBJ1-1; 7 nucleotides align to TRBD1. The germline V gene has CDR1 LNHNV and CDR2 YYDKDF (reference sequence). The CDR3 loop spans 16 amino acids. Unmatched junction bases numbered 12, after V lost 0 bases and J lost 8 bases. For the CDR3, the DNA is TGTGCCACCAGCAGAGACTTAGGTATGGCGACAGGGGAAGCTTTCTTT. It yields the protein CATSRDLGMATGEAFF.